This note documents a single TCR beta chain sequence. These data belong to a study of blood T cell repertoires in COVID-19. At the level of the study: Spain, Italy and the United States supplied samples that represented acute and convalescent COVID-19. T cells, B-cell-depleted T cells, or PBMCs supplied cDNA or gDNA.

The data were produced by immunoSEQ multiplex PCR, yet TCRdb's version contains in-frame clones alone and is incomplete. The sample has a few hundred thousand clones; 82% are singletons. Seattle researchers signed up patients amid active infection and tracked them longitudinally. This CDR3 comprises 16 residues. Trimming cost V 5 bases and J 5 bases, with 19 bases left between them. Germline-derived CDR1 and CDR2 are SGHTA and FQGTGA. The chain recombines TRBV7-3 with TRBJ2-1, with D tentatively TRBD2 (7 bases). This clonotype was obtained from a woman of 80 years or more with COVID-19, enrolled during active disease. The sample was peripheral blood. DNA for the CDR3: TGTGCCAGCAGCCCGAGGGGGAGGGCCGGGGACAATGAGCAGTTCTTC. Its translation: CASSPRGRAGDNEQFF.